A selection of T cell receptor beta chains follows, all from one sample in a study of blood T cells in healthy people across ages. TCRdb independently ran MiXCR on the 5' RACE reads; one entry per CDR3 protein. This table holds over a million distinct CDR3 sequences, approximately 43% found once. The sample comprised blood. These receptors originate from a woman aged 18-30 years in good health. CDR3s include the opening cysteine and the closing phenylalanine or tryptophan. D genes are given only for firm matches. The size of a clone is reported for some rows only, either as once, few or many, or as a class for expanded clones.

clone size | D gene | J gene | V gene | CDR3 protein | CDR3 DNA
once | TRBD2 | TRBJ2-1 | TRBV14 | CASSQVDTKRERGYNEQFF | TGTGCCAGCAGCCAAGTTGACACCAAGCGGGAGAGGGGCTACAATGAGCAGTTCTTC
NA | NA | TRBJ1-1 | TRBV13 | CASSLEGLMNTEAFF | TGTGCCAGCAGCTTAGAGGGGTTGATGAACACTGAAGCTTTCTTT
NA | NA | TRBJ1-2 | TRBV20-1 | CSAEDRSSYGYTF | TGCAGTGCTGAGGACAGAAGTTCTTATGGCTACACCTTC
NA | NA | TRBJ2-4 | TRBV13 | CASSLAPGFLAKNIQYF | TGTGCCAGCAGCTTAGCTCCCGGTTTTCTAGCCAAAAACATTCAGTACTTC
NA | NA | TRBJ2-1 | TRBV5-6 | CASSLLTYNEQFF | TGTGCCAGCAGCTTACTAACCTACAATGAGCAGTTCTTC
NA | NA | TRBJ1-2 | TRBV12-3/TRBV12-4 | CASSFRAANSYGYTF | TGTGCCAGCAGTTTTCGGGCAGCTAACTCCTATGGCTACACCTTC
NA | TRBD2 | TRBJ2-3 | TRBV4-3 | CASSLAWGLAVGDTQYF | TGCGCCAGCAGCCTTGCGTGGGGACTAGCCGTCGGAGATACGCAGTATTTT
few | TRBD2 | TRBJ2-2 | TRBV7-2 | CASILVAGANTGELFF | TGTGCCAGCATCCTAGTAGCGGGGGCGAACACCGGGGAGCTGTTTTTT
NA | NA | TRBJ2-1 | TRBV20-1 | CSAGRTNNEQFF | TGCAGTGCTGGTCGGACGAACAATGAGCAGTTCTTC
NA | NA | TRBJ2-3 | TRBV9 | CASSARTEADTQYF | TGTGCCAGCAGCGCGCGGACTGAGGCGGATACGCAGTATTTT
few | TRBD2 | TRBJ2-7 | TRBV27 | CASNPGTSGKTEQYF | TGTGCCAGCAATCCCGGGACTAGCGGCAAGACCGAGCAGTACTTC
NA | NA | TRBJ1-6 | TRBV7-9 | CASSLRSYNSPLHF | TGTGCCAGCAGCTTACGGTCCTATAATTCACCCCTCCACTTT
NA | NA | TRBJ2-7 | TRBV12-3/TRBV12-4 | CASSLLARGHEQYF | TGTGCCAGCAGTTTGCTGGCTCGGGGGCACGAGCAGTACTTC
few | TRBD1 | TRBJ2-1 | TRBV6-6 | CASNGQGPRYNEQFF | TGTGCCAGCAACGGACAGGGTCCCCGCTACAATGAGCAGTTCTTC
few | NA | TRBJ2-1 | TRBV20-1 | CSATVGTPYNEQFF | TGCAGTGCTACCGTCGGGACCCCTTACAATGAGCAGTTCTTC
NA | NA | TRBJ1-5 | TRBV12-3/TRBV12-4 | CASSLQGTPQHF | TGTGCCAGCAGTTTACAGGGGACCCCCCAGCATTTT
NA | TRBD1 | TRBJ2-2 | TRBV9 | CASSAGTGGTGELFF | TGTGCCAGCAGCGCCGGGACAGGGGGCACCGGGGAGCTGTTTTTT
many | TRBD1 | TRBJ2-4 | TRBV12-3/TRBV12-4 | CASTDRGESKNIQYF | TGTGCCAGCACCGACAGGGGCGAGTCCAAAAACATTCAGTACTTC
few | TRBD1 | TRBJ2-7 | TRBV20-1 | CSASDRFYEQYF | TGCAGTGCTTCGGACAGGTTCTACGAGCAGTACTTC
NA | TRBD2 | TRBJ2-1 | TRBV12-3/TRBV12-4 | CASSLWTSGPPFLGEQFF | TGTGCCAGCAGTTTATGGACTAGCGGGCCCCCCTTCCTAGGGGAGCAGTTCTTC
once | TRBD1 | TRBJ2-7 | TRBV6-1 | CAGQGARDEQYF | TGTGCCGGACAGGGGGCTCGGGACGAGCAGTACTTC
few | TRBD2 | TRBJ2-3 | TRBV20-1 | CSALAGGIYTDTQYF | TGCAGTGCCCTAGCGGGGGGGATTTACACAGATACGCAGTATTTT
NA | NA | TRBJ1-2 | TRBV2 | CASSETPQSPYGYTF | TGTGCCAGCAGTGAAACCCCGCAGTCACCCTATGGCTACACCTTC
few | NA | TRBJ1-1 | TRBV29-1 | CSVLRDTFMNTEAFF | TGCAGCGTTTTACGGGACACTTTCATGAACACTGAAGCTTTCTTT
NA | NA | TRBJ2-6 | TRBV20-1 | CSARDPDLDSGANVLTF | TGCAGTGCTAGAGATCCCGACCTAGACTCTGGGGCCAACGTCCTGACTTTC
few | TRBD2 | TRBJ2-5 | TRBV6-5 | CASSYGSGRETQYF | TGTGCCAGCAGTTACGGCAGCGGGAGAGAGACCCAGTACTTC
few | NA | TRBJ2-1 | TRBV5-1 | CASSLGRQRPNNEQFF | TGCGCCAGCAGCTTGGGGCGACAACGACCAAACAATGAGCAGTTCTTC
few | NA | TRBJ2-3 | TRBV21-1 | CASWRRGRTDTQYF | TGTGCCAGCTGGAGGCGGGGGCGCACAGATACGCAGTATTTT
NA | NA | TRBJ2-7 | TRBV27 | CASNYTGAAGGRYEQYF | TGTGCCAGCAACTATACAGGGGCGGCGGGAGGTCGCTACGAGCAGTACTTC
NA | TRBD1 | TRBJ1-2 | TRBV28 | CASSLWDRGRYGYTF | TGTGCCAGCAGTTTATGGGACAGGGGAAGGTATGGCTACACCTTC
NA | TRBD2 | TRBJ2-3 | TRBV2 | CASSVSGDRTDTQYF | TGTGCCAGCAGTGTGAGCGGGGATCGCACAGATACGCAGTATTTT
NA | NA | TRBJ1-6 | TRBV15 | CATRNDRGGSPLHF | TGTGCCACCAGGAACGACAGAGGAGGTTCACCCCTCCACTTT
NA | TRBD2 | TRBJ2-1 | TRBV20-1 | CSAFRASGGTDEQFF | TGCAGTGCTTTCCGGGCTAGCGGGGGGACGGATGAGCAGTTCTTC
NA | NA | TRBJ2-7 | TRBV2 | CASMAGNSYEQYF | TGTGCCAGCATGGCGGGAAACTCCTACGAGCAGTACTTC
many | NA | TRBJ2-6 | TRBV4-3 | CASSQEGHSGANVLTF | TGCGCCAGCAGCCAAGAGGGACACTCTGGGGCCAACGTCCTGACTTTC
NA | NA | TRBJ2-3 | TRBV9 | CASSVASTAETQYF | TGTGCCAGCAGCGTAGCCTCAACGGCAGAGACGCAGTATTTT
NA | NA | TRBJ2-7 | TRBV6-2/TRBV6-3 | CASSYSSRQLTYEQYF | TGTGCCAGCAGTTACTCGAGTCGACAATTGACCTACGAGCAGTACTTC
NA | TRBD1 | TRBJ1-1 | TRBV5-1 | CASSVGQVGLEAFF | TGCGCCAGCAGCGTGGGACAGGTGGGCCTAGAAGCTTTCTTT
NA | NA | TRBJ2-1 | TRBV15 | CATSGRLVGNEQFF | TGTGCCACCAGCGGTAGACTAGTCGGGAATGAGCAGTTCTTC
few | NA | TRBJ2-1 | TRBV21-1 | CASSILAGGGGGNEQFF | TGTGCCAGCAGCATCTTAGCGGGAGGAGGGGGGGGAAATGAGCAGTTCTTC
NA | TRBD2 | TRBJ2-2 | TRBV28 | CASREASGKTGELFF | TGTGCCAGCAGGGAGGCCAGCGGGAAAACCGGGGAGCTGTTTTTT
NA | TRBD2 | TRBJ2-3 | TRBV27 | CASSSSSSGRATGVTQYF | TGTGCCAGCAGTTCCTCTTCTAGCGGGAGGGCCACAGGTGTTACGCAGTATTTT
few | NA | TRBJ2-1 | TRBV7-9 | CASRSVSSYNEQFF | TGTGCCAGCAGATCTGTTAGCTCCTACAATGAGCAGTTCTTC
NA | TRBD1 | TRBJ2-5 | TRBV20-1 | CSANDRGLIETQYF | TGCAGTGCAAACGACAGGGGGTTGATAGAGACCCAGTACTTC
NA | NA | TRBJ2-1 | TRBV7-9 | CASSSGPADYNEQFF | TGTGCCAGCAGCTCGGGACCAGCGGATTACAATGAGCAGTTCTTC
NA | NA | TRBJ1-1 | TRBV7-2 | CASSLGMGGSTEAFF | TGTGCCAGCAGCTTAGGGATGGGTGGGAGCACTGAAGCTTTCTTT
NA | TRBD2 | TRBJ2-2 | TRBV7-2 | CASSPRGTTHGELFF | TGTGCCAGCAGCCCCCGAGGGACTACCCACGGGGAGCTGTTTTTT
few | TRBD2 | TRBJ2-1 | TRBV7-2 | CASSASTSGHPEQFF | TGTGCCAGCAGCGCTAGTACTAGCGGGCATCCTGAGCAGTTCTTC
NA | NA | TRBJ2-7 | TRBV20-1 | CGATRGHYEQYF | TGCGGTGCTACCCGGGGTCACTACGAGCAGTACTTC
few | NA | TRBJ1-1 | TRBV9 | CASSVDGREDTEAFF | TGTGCCAGCAGCGTAGACGGCAGGGAAGACACTGAAGCTTTCTTT
NA | TRBD1 | TRBJ2-2 | TRBV10-3 | CATSLPGQGDAGELFF | TGTGCCACATCACTCCCGGGACAGGGTGATGCCGGGGAGCTGTTTTTT
few | NA | TRBJ2-1 | TRBV30 | CAWRRTLATYNEQFF | TGTGCCTGGAGAAGAACACTGGCTACCTACAATGAGCAGTTCTTC
NA | NA | TRBJ1-6 | TRBV10-3 | CAISQEDNSPLHF | TGTGCCATCAGCCAGGAGGATAATTCACCCCTCCACTTT
NA | NA | TRBJ2-7 | TRBV6-6 | CASSPPETRGEQYF | TGTGCCAGCAGTCCCCCCGAGACTAGGGGCGAGCAGTACTTC
few | NA | TRBJ2-5 | TRBV28 | CASSFLQGSETQYF | TGTGCCAGCAGTTTCCTTCAGGGGTCAGAGACCCAGTACTTC
few | NA | TRBJ2-1 | TRBV5-5 | CASSLLGAKINNEQFF | TGTGCCAGCAGCTTGCTAGGGGCGAAGATAAACAATGAGCAGTTCTTC
NA | NA | TRBJ2-3 | TRBV2 | CASSDPRGPDRSTDTQYF | TGTGCCAGCAGCGACCCCCGGGGTCCCGACAGAAGCACAGATACGCAGTATTTT